Listed here are 21 T cell receptor beta chains from one sample, sequenced in a study of CD8+ T cells in alopecia areata (dated by TCRdb to between 2017 and 2018). The protocol used for the library was the immunoSEQ multiplex PCR assay. For TCR sequencing, RNA was extracted from every sample and reverse transcribed into cDNA to serve as template. Drawn from immuneACCESS, this table holds only the in-frame rearrangements with V and J called that TCRdb kept. Clones are partly lost; checked studies trace under half to an unresolved V gene and leave the rest unexplained. Across this sample there are 150,000 to 200,000 clones, with just over 65% seen only once. The top ten clonotypes cover 0.91% of the sample. The time point label for this specimen denotes: around 4 weeks on oral tofacitinib. The treatment or condition label for this specimen denotes: oral pan-JAK inhibitor, 5-10 mg twice daily. The material sequenced was CD4+ T cells sorted from blood, taken at week 4, from a patient treated with tofacitinib. These receptors all come from a human donor with alopecia areata.

The chain recombines TRBV29-1 with TRBJ2-5, with TRBD1 matching 9 bases. Germline values: CDR1 SQVTM, CDR2 ANQGSEA. The CDR3 runs to 12 residues. V trimming: 6 bases; J trimming: 4 bases; junction bases outside the gene matches: 3. The CDR3 sequence is CSVDRGAETQYF. The CDR3 DNA reads TGCAGCGTGGACAGGGGAGCAGAGACCCAGTACTTC. Looking up the rest from reference TRBV29-1 and TRBJ2-5 gives the full variable domain: SAVISQKPSRDICQRGTSLTIQCQVDSQVTMMFWYRQQPGQSLTLIATANQGSEATYESGFVIDKFPISRPNLTFSTLTVSNMSPEDSSIYLCSVDRGAETQYFGPGTRLLVL.

Regarding this clone: The same CDR3 also results from other DNA sequences found in this sample. The chain recombines TRBV29-1 with TRBJ2-3, with a weak D call TRBD2 (6 bases). This CDR3 is built from 13 residues. Germline lookup yields CDR1 SQVTM and CDR2 ANQGSEA. Trimming stripped 0 bases from V and 6 bases from J, with 10 bases between. The CDR3 loop is CSVEDRGRDTQYF. CDR3 nucleotide sequence: TGCAGCGTTGAAGATCGAGGGAGGGATACGCAGTATTTT.

The chain joins TRBV4-3 to TRBJ2-5, with 10 bases that match TRBD2. Germline CDR1 LGHNA, CDR2 YSLEER. Trimming removed 4 bases from V and 1 base from J; junction bases left unmatched: 3. This CDR3 region has 15 residues. In DNA form, the CDR3 reads TGCGCCAGCAGCCGCTGGACTAGCGGCCAAGAGACCCAGTACTTC. This encodes CASSRWTSGQETQYF.

The chain couples TRBV18 to TRBJ1-1; D gene unclear. Per germline, CDR1 KGHSH and CDR2 LQKENI. The CDR3 runs to 17 residues. V dropped 3 bases and J dropped 0 bases, with 17 bases sitting between them. CDR3 nucleotides: TGTGCCAGCTCACCGGGCGTTGGAGTCAGCTTGAACACTGAAGCTTTCTTT. Its translation: CASSPGVGVSLNTEAFF.

In regard to this clone: The sample carries other DNA sequences with the same CDR3. The chain joins TRBV29-1 to TRBJ1-2; the match to TRBD1 covers 9 bases. The CDR3 consists of 11 residues. From germline, CDR1 is SQVTM and CDR2 ANQGSEA. Trimming took 6 bases from V and 6 from J; bases not matched to a gene: 2. CDR3 bases: TGCAGCGTGGGACAGGGAGATGGCTACACCTTC. It yields the protein CSVGQGDGYTF.

The chain uses TRBV6-6 and TRBJ2-5; maybe TRBD1 (6 bases). Germline CDR1 reads MNHNY; CDR2 reads SVGAGI (reference sequence). V was trimmed by 5 bases and J by 4 bases, leaving 14 bases between them. CDR3 length: 14 amino acids. Written as DNA, the CDR3 is TGTGCCAGCAGTCAAAACAGGGTCGGAGAGACCCAGTACTTC. Translated, it gives CASSQNRVGETQYF.

The chain carries TRBV27 and TRBJ2-6; 7 positions agree with TRBD1. The CDR3 spans 14 residues. The V and J ends lost 6 bases and 2 bases, in that order; junction bases with no gene match: 1. Germline-derived CDR1 and CDR2 are MNHEY and SMNVEV (reference sequence). The CDR3 coding sequence is TGTGCCAGCAGCGACAGGGCTGGGGCCAACGTCCTGACTTTC. This sequence encodes CASSDRAGANVLTF.

The V gene is TRBV29-1, the J gene TRBJ2-5; the match to TRBD2 covers 9 bases. The V gene end was trimmed by 4 bases and the J gene end by 4 bases; junction bases not matched to a gene: 10. Germline V gives CDR1 SQVTM, CDR2 ANQGSEA. The CDR3 extends over 15 amino acids. The CDR3, as DNA: TGCAGCGTTGTAGGGACTAGCAAAGAAGGAGAGACCCAGTACTTC. It specifies CSVVGTSKEGETQYF.

Regarding this clone: This specimen includes other DNA sequences encoding the same CDR3. The genes are TRBV29-1 and TRBJ1-1; the match to TRBD1 covers 7 bases. This CDR3 region has 13 residues. The germline V gene encodes CDR1 SQVTM and CDR2 ANQGSEA. The V gene end was trimmed by 6 bases and the J gene end by 0 bases; junction bases not matched to a gene: 4. As DNA, the CDR3 is TGCAGCGTCGGGGGACAGCTGAACACTGAAGCTTTCTTT. Amino acids: CSVGGQLNTEAFF.

The chain employs TRBV7-9 and TRBJ2-7; the match to TRBD1 covers 8 bases. Unmatched junction bases numbered 8, after V lost 5 bases and J lost 5 bases. CDR3 length: 14 residues. Germline loops: CDR1 SEHNR, CDR2 FQNEAQ (reference sequence). Here the CDR3 reads CASSLRTGWNEQYF. The CDR3 region has the DNA TGTGCCAGCAGCCTCCGGACAGGGTGGAACGAGCAGTACTTC.

This chain joins TRBV4-3 and TRBJ2-7; D is unclear. The CDR3 spans 13 residues. Germline-derived CDR1 and CDR2 are LGHNA and YSLEER. V was trimmed by 4 bases and J by 3 bases, leaving 10 bases between them. DNA for the CDR3: TGCGCCAGCAGCCCGGACGAAAACTACGAGCAGTACTTC. Translation gives CASSPDENYEQYF.

The gene calls are TRBV7-3 and TRBJ2-5; D is uncertain. The CDR3 contains 12 residues. Germline CDR1 reads SGHTA; CDR2 reads FQGTGA. V shed 5 bases and J shed 8 bases, with 12 bases lying between them. CDR3 sequence reads: CASSRPPGTQYF. The CDR3 coding sequence is TGTGCCAGCAGCCGACCTCCGGGCACCCAGTACTTC.

This rearrangement joins TRBV15 to TRBJ2-2, with 12 bases that match TRBD2. The CDR3 has 17 residues. Germline V gene data show CDR1 as LNHNV and CDR2 as YYDKDF (reference sequence). Unmatched junction bases numbered 8, after V lost 0 bases and J lost 9 bases. Here the CDR3 DNA reads TGTGCCACCAGCAGAGATTTACTAGCGGGGGGCCTCAGGGAGCTGTTTTTT. Its protein product is CATSRDLLAGGLRELFF.

This chain connects TRBV27 to TRBJ2-1; 8 bases match TRBD1. Germline CDR1 reads MNHEY; CDR2 reads SMNVEV (reference sequence). Germline trimming cut 5 bases from V and 8 bases from J; bases unmatched to any gene: 8. This CDR3 has 14 residues. CDR3 in DNA: TGTGCCAGCAGTCTCTGGACAGGGCTGGATGAGCAGTTCTTC. It specifies CASSLWTGLDEQFF.

The genes are TRBV30 and TRBJ1-3; the match to TRBD1 covers 8 bases. CDR1 is GTSNPN, CDR2 SVGIG, per germline (reference sequence). The CDR3 sequence is 14 residues long. V dropped 5 bases and J dropped 0; count of bases not matched to a gene: 3. CDR3 amino acids: CAWGQGNSGNTIYF. CDR3 in DNA: TGTGCCTGGGGACAGGGTAACTCTGGAAACACCATATATTTT.

The chain combines TRBV13 with TRBJ2-7; TRBD1 aligns across 7 bases. The CDR3 loop spans 13 amino acids. V dropped 0 bases and J dropped 4; count of bases not matched to a gene: 0. CDR1 and CDR2 (germline): PRHDT, FYEKMQ (reference sequence). The CDR3 nucleotides read TGTGCCAGCAGCTTAGGCAGGGGGTACGAGCAGTACTTC. Translated, it gives CASSLGRGYEQYF.

This chain uses TRBV5-1 with TRBJ1-2; the D gene is possibly TRBD1 (5 bases). Trimming cost V 7 bases and J 8 bases, with 18 bases left between them. This CDR3 contains 13 residues. Germline-derived CDR1 and CDR2 are SGHRS and YFSETQ. Here the CDR3 reads CASLDDQGGGYTF. The CDR3 region has the DNA TGCGCCAGCTTGGATGATCAGGGAGGAGGCTACACCTTC.

CDR3 nucleotides: TGTGCCAGTAGTATAGTCTCAGGTGGCAATCAGCCCCAGCATTTT. It is translated as CASSIVSGGNQPQHF. The gene calls are TRBV19 and TRBJ1-5; D not certain. The CDR3 covers 15 residues. V gave up 1 base and J gave up 2 bases, with 9 bases separating them. The germline V gene has CDR1 LNHDA and CDR2 SQIVND (reference sequence).

The gene calls are TRBV29-1 and TRBJ2-4; 8 bases are a match to TRBD1. This CDR3 is 13 amino acids long. J was trimmed by 6 bases and V by 4 bases; bases with no gene match: 5. Germline V gene lookup returns CDR1 SQVTM and CDR2 ANQGSEA. Written as DNA, the CDR3 is TGCAGCGTTGCCCCGGACAGGGTAAACATTCAGTACTTC. Residues: CSVAPDRVNIQYF.

The gene calls are TRBV6-6 and TRBJ2-7; D might be TRBD1 (6 bases). Germline values: CDR1 MNHNY, CDR2 SVGAGI (reference sequence). This CDR3 has 12 amino acids. CDR3 residues: CSREQGPHEQYF. Here the CDR3 DNA reads TGTTCGCGCGAGCAGGGGCCCCACGAGCAGTACTTC.

The J gene is TRBJ2-5, the V gene TRBV6-5; D is undetermined. The V end lost 2 bases, the J end lost 5 bases, and 9 bases lay between the germline ends. The CDR3 covers 13 residues. Germline V CDR1 and CDR2: MNHEY, SVGAGI. CDR3 sequence (DNA): TGTGCCAGCAGTTACACCGGGTGGGAGACCCAGTACTTC. Protein product: CASSYTGWETQYF.